The 9 T cell receptor beta chains below come from one sample, sequenced in a study of CD4 and CD8 cells across lung adenocarcinoma regions (dated by TCRdb to about 2018). The library was built by means of PCR. Sequencing instrument: HiSeq X Ten. TCRdb reworked the public reads: Q25 trimming with fastp, MiXCR clone assembly, productive beta chains retained. Rows with a matching CDR3 protein are joined into one entry that keeps the most common DNA and genes. In all, the sample holds about 7,500 distinct CDR3 sequences, and roughly 53% of those were seen once. The top ten hold 95% to 97% of the sample. Material for sequencing was CD8+ T cells from the center of a lung tumor. The sample's cell subset or site label, decoded: tumor center region. The receptors stem from a male donor with lung adenocarcinoma. The CD4 and CD8 labels of this study may be unreliable.

CDR3 coding DNA: TGTGCCAGCAGCTTAGTAGGGCAGGAGCAGTTCTTC. This codes for CASSLVGQEQFF. The rearrangement links TRBV7-8 to TRBJ2-1; D is uncertain. Germline V gives CDR1 SGHVS, CDR2 FQNEAQ. The CDR3 has 12 residues. V gave up 1 base and J gave up 10 bases, with 8 bases separating them.

The chain carries TRBV7-6 and TRBJ2-3; a weak D match, TRBD1 (6 bases). The DNA end is a closer match to TRBJ2-1, so the J assignment may be wrong. The CDR3 is made up of 16 amino acids. CDR1 and CDR2 from the germline V gene are SGHVS and FNYEAQ. The CDR3 coding sequence is TGTGCCAGCCGGTCTCTACAGGGTGTGACCTCCAATACGCAGTTCTTC. Its protein is CASRSLQGVTSNTQFF.

The chain has TRBV5-1 and TRBJ1-1, with TRBD1 matching 7 bases. Trimming at V came to 4 bases and at J to 1 base, leaving 7 bases not matched to a gene. This CDR3 has 15 residues. The germline V gene encodes CDR1 SGHRS and CDR2 YFSETQ. This CDR3 reads CASSRLGQPNTEAFF. CDR3 coding DNA: TGCGCCAGCAGCCGACTGGGACAGCCGAACACTGAAGCTTTCTTT.

This clonotype was seen repeatedly, ten times or more. The chain couples TRBV7-2 to TRBJ1-6, with TRBD1 as a possible D gene (6 bases). Trimming removed 1 base at V and 5 bases at J, with 9 bases between. Germline loops: CDR1 SGHTA, CDR2 FQGNSA. The CDR3 contains 15 residues. In DNA form, the CDR3 reads TGTGCCAGCAGCTTAGGAGCAGGGGATAATTCACCCCTCCACTTT. This sequence encodes CASSLGAGDNSPLHF.

This sequence joins TRBV6-1 and TRBJ2-6; tentative D call: TRBD2 (5 bases). The CDR3 is 15 amino acids. With 4 bases removed from V and 0 bases from J, the gap between germline ends came to 7 bases. CDR1 and CDR2 from the germline V gene are MNHNS and SASEGT. The DNA of the CDR3 is TGTGCCAGCAGTGCCGAGGGCTCTGGGGCCAACGTCCTGACTTTC. This translates into CASSAEGSGANVLTF.

This clonotype was detected a few times. The chain uses TRBV5-4 and TRBJ2-2; D uncertain. Germline CDR1 SGHNT, CDR2 YYREEE (reference sequence). V was trimmed by 4 bases and J by 2 bases, leaving 9 bases between them. The CDR3 extends over 14 amino acids. The DNA for the CDR3 is TGTGCCAGCAGCCTCGACTCTAACACCGGGGAGCTGTTTTTT. This sequence encodes CASSLDSNTGELFF.

This clonotype was counted many times. The V gene is TRBV7-9, the J gene TRBJ2-1; no firm D call. CDR1 SEHNR and CDR2 FQNEAQ come from the germline V gene (reference sequence). V shed 1 base and J shed 4 bases, with 5 bases lying between them. CDR3 length: 13 residues. The CDR3 bases are TGTGCCAGCAGCTTAGACACTTACAATGAGCAGTTCTTC. Translated: CASSLDTYNEQFF.

The J gene is TRBJ2-5, the V gene TRBV28, with 8 bases fitting TRBD2. V shed 8 bases and J 5 bases; nucleotides not matched to a gene: 4. This CDR3 region has 12 residues. CDR1 and CDR2 (germline): MDHEN, SYDVKM. CDR3 sequence reads: CASGLAGETQYF. CDR3 nucleotides: TGTGCCAGCGGGCTAGCGGGCGAGACCCAGTACTTC.

The rearrangement links TRBV6-1 to TRBJ2-7; tentatively, D is TRBD1 or TRBD2 (5 bases each). Germline assignment: CDR1 MNHNS and CDR2 SASEGT. The CDR3 has 13 residues. Trimming removed 5 bases from V and 3 bases from J, with 11 bases in between. DNA of the CDR3: TGTGCCAGCAGTCGGGGCAAGGGCTACGAGCAGTACTTC. This codes for CASSRGKGYEQYF.